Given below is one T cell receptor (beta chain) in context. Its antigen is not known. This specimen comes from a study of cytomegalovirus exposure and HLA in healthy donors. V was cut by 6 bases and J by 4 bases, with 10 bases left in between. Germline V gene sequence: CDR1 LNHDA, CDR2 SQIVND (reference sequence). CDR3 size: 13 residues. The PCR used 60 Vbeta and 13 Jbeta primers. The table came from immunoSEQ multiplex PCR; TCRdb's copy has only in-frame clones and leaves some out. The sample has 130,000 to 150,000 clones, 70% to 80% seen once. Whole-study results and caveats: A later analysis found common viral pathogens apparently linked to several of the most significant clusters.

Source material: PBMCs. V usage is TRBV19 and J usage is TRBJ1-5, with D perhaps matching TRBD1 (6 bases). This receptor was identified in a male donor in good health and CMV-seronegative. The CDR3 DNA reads TGTGCCAGTAGGGACAGCCTGAATCAGCCCCAGCATTTT. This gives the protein CASRDSLNQPQHF.